The clone carrying this T cell receptor (beta chain) was seen only a few times. Deletions cut 0 bases from V and 4 bases from J, with 3 bases between. Looked up from germline, CDR1 is DFQATT and CDR2 is SNEGSKA (reference sequence). This CDR3 is 11 amino acids long. The data derive from a study of T cells after yellow fever vaccination. From the 5' RACE reads, TCRdb called clonotypes with MiXCR, one entry per CDR3 protein. The table shows around 230,000 distinct CDR3 sequences, with approximately 6.8% occurring only once. The V call is TRBV20-1, the J call TRBJ2-5, with D hard to call. The material sequenced was CD4+ T cells sorted from PBMCs, taken on the day of the yellow fever booster vaccination. This receptor was identified in a man aged 25 to 40 who received the YFV17D yellow fever vaccine. The CDR3 region is CSARERETQYF. CDR3 DNA sequence: TGCAGTGCTAGAGAGAGAGAGACCCAGTACTTC.